The present TCR beta chain was sequenced within a study of neurological immune-mediated disorders. At the level of the study: Relapsing-remitting disease was seen in about 90% of the roughly 35 multiple sclerosis patients, and secondary progressive disease was seen in 3.

This clonotype was observed at least ten times. Its antigen is still unknown. As for the cDNA, it was generated by 5'RACE with 10-nucleotide random UMIs. Over 200 million TCR-beta sequences, together covering 15-18 subjects, were produced by every individual sequencing run that was carried out. TCRdb redid the calling of the 5' RACE reads with MiXCR, one entry per CDR3 protein. The sample has 60,000 to 80,000 distinct CDR3 sequences; approximately 4.6% are singletons. Study-level points and caveats: According to phylogenetic grouping, one related-CDR3 cluster, a possible signature, contained the repertoires of 18 of 34 multiple sclerosis patients.

This CDR3 spans 15 amino acids. The V gene lost 4 bases and the J gene lost 3 bases, with 12 bases spanning the gap. Germline V gives CDR1 ENHRY, CDR2 SYGVKD. Sequenced: PBMCs. The chain couples TRBV10-3 to TRBJ1-4; tentatively, D is TRBD1 (6 bases). The clonotype was recovered from a woman aged 45-60 years with multiple sclerosis. CDR3 nucleotides: TGTGCCATCAGTGGAACAGGGTCCCCTAATGAAAAACTGTTTTTT. Its protein product is CAISGTGSPNEKLFF.